The present T cell receptor (beta chain) was sequenced within a study of T cell responses to AZD1222 COVID-19 vaccine. Findings and caveats of the study: Regions 160-218 and 743-854 dominated among vaccine-associated CD4 TCRs spanning spike. Spike-specific TCR breadth and depth went up after people got two AZD1222 doses. Repertoire sampling occurred only after the peak T cell response.

Of note for this clone: Antigen: not known.

Clones were read by immunoSEQ multiplex PCR, and TCRdb kept only the in-frame ones, dropping some. This repertoire shows 80,000 to 95,000 clones, approximately 90% found once; its top ten account for less than 5.5%. Timing groups of about 4 and about 12 weeks for second doses were pooled. Trimming pared 6 bases from V and 1 base from J, leaving 12 bases between. Germline V lookup: CDR1 KGHSH, CDR2 LQKENI. The CDR3 has 14 residues. This clonotype was sampled from an adult who received the AZD1222 COVID-19 vaccine. V and J are TRBV18 and TRBJ2-5, with no clear D. This material consisted of peripheral blood, taken 28 days after the second AZD1222 dose. CDR3: CASSLRTSQETQYF. The CDR3 coding sequence is TGTGCCAGCTCGCTTAGAACCTCCCAAGAGACCCAGTACTTC.